Following are 16 T cell receptor beta chains from one sample sequenced in a study of identical twins. Each CDR3 protein gets one entry after TCRdb re-called the 5' RACE reads with MiXCR. Here the sample spans 200,000 to 250,000 distinct CDR3 sequences, less than 8% being singletons. These data were also filed under a second study, of yellow fever vaccine responses in identical twins.

The specimen sequenced was memory (CD45RO+) T cells sorted from blood. These receptors all stem from a woman aged 18-29 years in good health.

This clonotype was counted ten times or more. The V gene is TRBV24-1, the J gene TRBJ2-3; 11 nucleotides line up with TRBD2. Per germline, CDR1 KGHDR and CDR2 SFDVKD. V trimming: 4 bases; J trimming: 2 bases; junction bases outside the gene matches: 4. The CDR3 consists of 16 residues. The CDR3 nucleotides are TGTGCCACCAGTGACCCTAGCGGGAGGTACACAGATACGCAGTATTTT. Amino acid sequence: CATSDPSGRYTDTQYF.

CDR3 amino acids: CASSLFSTGLGTEAFF. Here the CDR3 DNA reads TGTGCCAGCAGCTTGTTCTCGACAGGGCTTGGCACTGAAGCTTTCTTT. V is TRBV5-8 and J is TRBJ1-1; TRBD1 agrees at 7 bases. CDR1 is SGHTS, CDR2 YDEGEE, per germline. Trimming at V came to 1 base and at J to 4 bases, leaving 10 bases not matched to a gene. The CDR3 is 16 amino acids.

This clonotype was detected a few times. V and J are TRBV28 and TRBJ2-6; D possibly corresponds to TRBD1 (6 bases). Germline CDR1 is MDHEN and CDR2 is SYDVKM. This CDR3 region has 17 residues. Trimming removed 7 bases from V and 2 bases from J, with 18 bases in between. CDR3 protein: CASTPPGVGTGANVLTF. The CDR3 DNA reads as TGTGCCAGCACCCCTCCAGGGGTAGGGACTGGGGCCAACGTCCTGACTTTC.

V gene TRBV11-2 combines with J gene TRBJ2-7; D possibly matches TRBD1 or TRBD2 (5 bases each). The CDR3 has 14 amino acids. Trimming shortened V by 2 bases and J by 2 bases, and 10 bases separated the two germline ends. CDR1 SGHAT and CDR2 FQNNGV come from the germline V gene. CDR3 amino acids: CASSLRDLAYEQYF. The CDR3 region has the DNA TGTGCCAGCAGCTTACGGGACCTAGCCTACGAGCAGTACTTC. Looking up the rest from reference TRBV11-2 and TRBJ2-7 gives the full variable domain: EAGVAQSPRYKIIEKRQSVAFWCNPISGHATLYWYQQILGQGPKLLIQFQNNGVVDDSQLPKDRFSAERLKGVDSTLKIQPAKLEDSAVYLCASSLRDLAYEQYFGPGTRLTVT.

In DNA form, the CDR3 reads TGCAGCCCGACAGGGGGCGAGACCCAGTACTTC. Encoded protein: CSPTGGETQYF. The chain has TRBV20-1 and TRBJ2-5, with 10 bases matching TRBD1. This CDR3 has 11 residues. Germline loops: CDR1 DFQATT, CDR2 SNEGSKA (reference sequence).

This clonotype occurred a few times. The DNA for the CDR3 is TGTGCCAGCAGTTACGACAAGCTCGAGCAGTACTTC. Translated, it gives CASSYDKLEQYF. The genes are TRBV12-3 or TRBV12-4 and TRBJ2-7; D gene ambiguous. Trimming shortened V by 4 bases and J by 6 bases, and 10 bases separated the two germline ends. The CDR3 has 12 amino acids.

This clonotype has a handful of counts. The CDR3 region is CSARGASGRALETQYF. CDR3 sequence (DNA): TGCAGTGCTAGGGGGGCTAGCGGGAGGGCCCTCGAGACCCAGTACTTC. The chain carries TRBV20-1 and TRBJ2-5; 12 positions match TRBD2. The CDR3 is 16 residues long. J was trimmed by 5 bases and V by 3 bases; bases with no gene match: 10. Germline assignment: CDR1 DFQATT and CDR2 SNEGSKA (reference sequence).

V gene TRBV4-2 combines with J gene TRBJ2-2; 8 bases match TRBD2. Germline CDR1 LGHNA, CDR2 YNFKEQ. J lost 5 bases, V lost 5 bases, and 4 bases had no gene match. The CDR3 is made up of 14 amino acids. The CDR3 nucleotides read TGTGCCAGCAGCGTAAGACTAGCGACCGGGGAGCTGTTTTTT. This gives the protein CASSVRLATGELFF.

This clonotype has just a few counts. CDR3 region: CASSPPWGSPLHF. The CDR3 coding sequence is TGTGCCAGCAGCCCTCCCTGGGGATCACCCCTCCACTTT. The gene calls are TRBV7-2 and TRBJ1-6; D uncertain. V was shortened by 5 bases and J by 10 bases, with 12 bases between the two germline ends. This CDR3 spans 13 amino acids. Germline V gene data show CDR1 as SGHTA and CDR2 as FQGNSA.

The table lists this clonotype with a few counts. As DNA, the CDR3 is TGTGCCACCAGCAGAGATCCTAGCGGGGGCCCTATAACCTACGAGCAGTACTTC. This encodes CATSRDPSGGPITYEQYF. This chain uses TRBV15 with TRBJ2-7; 10 bases line up with TRBD2. Germline CDR1 LNHNV, CDR2 YYDKDF (reference sequence). Trimming took 0 bases from V and 2 from J; bases not matched to a gene: 10. This CDR3 comprises 18 residues.

A few counts support this clonotype. The rearrangement links TRBV7-9 to TRBJ2-2; 7 bases align to TRBD1. The CDR3 is made up of 16 amino acids. Germline CDR1 and CDR2: SEHNR and FQNEAQ (reference sequence). V was pared by 5 bases and J by 4 bases, with 10 bases of the junction left unmatched. The CDR3 reads CASSQDRVWSTGELFF. The CDR3 region has the DNA TGTGCCAGCAGCCAAGACAGGGTTTGGAGCACCGGGGAGCTGTTTTTT.

This clonotype was found a few times. The CDR3 protein is CATAATSGRNEQFF. CDR3 nucleotides: TGTGCCACCGCCGCGACTAGCGGGAGGAATGAGCAGTTCTTC. The chain carries TRBV3-1 and TRBJ2-1, with 13 bases fitting TRBD2. CDR1 and CDR2 (germline): LGHDT, YNNKEL (reference sequence). The CDR3 sequence is 14 residues long. Germline trimming cut 10 bases from V and 7 bases from J; bases unmatched to any gene: 7.

The CDR3 loop reads CASSQGTGINEKLFF. The CDR3 nucleotides read TGTGCCAGCAGCCAAGGGACAGGCATAAATGAAAAACTGTTTTTT. The chain uses TRBV3-1 and TRBJ1-4, with TRBD1 matching over 7 bases. V trimming: 1 base; J trimming: 5 bases; junction bases outside the gene matches: 4. The germline V gene has CDR1 LGHDT and CDR2 YNNKEL (reference sequence). The CDR3 covers 15 residues.

The J gene is TRBJ2-7, the V gene TRBV6-2 or TRBV6-3; D tentatively fits TRBD1 or TRBD2 (5 bases each). Per the germline V gene, CDR1 is MNHEY and CDR2 is SVGEGT. The germline V and J ends were trimmed by 2 bases and 5 bases, with 16 bases remaining between them. The CDR3 runs to 15 residues. The CDR3 DNA is TGTGCCAGCAGTTACCTTAGGGCAGGGACCAACGAGCAGTACTTC. It translates to CASSYLRAGTNEQYF.

The table lists this clonotype with many counts. The V call is TRBV10-3, the J call TRBJ2-7; D tentatively fits TRBD1 or TRBD2 (5 bases each). CDR1 ENHRY and CDR2 SYGVKD come from the germline V gene. This CDR3 has 13 residues. V was cut by 3 bases and J by 7 bases, with 13 bases left in between. The CDR3 nucleotides are TGTGCCATCAGTGATAGAGAGGGACGAGAGCAGTACTTC. It yields the protein CAISDREGREQYF.

This clonotype was seen a few times. The chain has TRBV9 and TRBJ2-2; D is unclear. The CDR3 contains 16 residues. Germline lookup yields CDR1 SGDLS and CDR2 YYNGEE. V was cut by 4 bases and J by 0 bases, with 13 bases left in between. The chain's CDR3 is CASSITALSNTGELFF. The DNA for the CDR3 is TGTGCCAGCAGCATTACAGCACTTTCGAACACCGGGGAGCTGTTTTTT.